Detailed here is one T cell receptor (beta chain). Some clones are missing from TCRdb's copy, which holds only in-frame ones; the method was immunoSEQ multiplex PCR. Among some 2,000,000 clones listed, 90% to 97% were seen once. The record originates from a study of shared clonotypes between healthy human individuals. As for the study in general: Donors were two women and a few men aged 18 to 49. Used for every donor were three CD4 naive, three CD4 memory, two CD8 naive and one CD8 memory plate.

Specimen: naive CD4+ T cells sorted from blood. Subset reported: CD45RA+ positively selected. The receptor's source is a man aged 18-30 years in good health.

The chain's CDR3 is CASSLPSGRSPDTQYF. The DNA for the CDR3 is TGTGCCAGCAGCTTGCCTAGCGGGAGGTCCCCAGATACGCAGTATTTT. V usage is TRBV7-9 and J usage is TRBJ2-3, with 11 nucleotides matching TRBD2. Per the germline V gene, CDR1 is SEHNR and CDR2 is FQNEAQ (reference sequence). The ends lost 3 bases at V and 4 bases at J; junction bases unmatched: 6. CDR3 length equals 16 residues.